This T cell receptor (beta chain) originates from a study of T cells after yellow fever vaccination. Per the germline V gene, CDR1 is SGHAT and CDR2 is FQNNGV. Deletions cut 3 bases from V and 2 bases from J, with 6 bases between. CDR3 length: 13 amino acids. The table lists this clonotype with a few counts. TCRdb re-analysed the 5' RACE reads in MiXCR, keeping a single row per CDR3 protein. The sample includes more than 450,000 distinct CDR3 sequences, roughly a fifth seen only once; the top ten take about 16%. The TCR originated in a man aged 18 to 35 who received the YFV17D yellow fever vaccine. The sample was PBMCs, taken approximately 22 days after the first yellow fever vaccination. The genes are TRBV11-2 and TRBJ2-3, with D unclear. Here the CDR3 reads CASSFRTTDTQYF. CDR3 DNA sequence: TGTGCCAGCAGCTTTAGGACCACAGATACGCAGTATTTT.